The 24 T cell receptor beta chains in this list originate from one sample, sequenced in a study of monozygotic twins with cystic fibrosis (TCRdb year 2021). The protocol used for the library was the immunoSEQ multiplex PCR assay. TCRdb's version of the immuneACCESS table is confined to in-frame rearrangements and falls short of the full clone set. An unresolved V gene accounts for under half of the shortfall where checked; the remainder is of unknown origin. The sample data list tens of thousands of clones, and 75% to 90% of these were observed just once. The ten largest clones take up approximately 1.8% of the sample. The specimen sequenced was blood. The receptors derive from a girl aged 2 to 9 with cystic fibrosis.

The chain combines TRBV9 with TRBJ1-1; TRBD1 aligns across 7 bases. CDR1 and CDR2 from the germline V gene are SGDLS and YYNGEE. Trimming cost V 0 bases and J 4 bases; bases outside gene matches: 0. The CDR3 contains 13 residues. CDR3 protein: CASSVGQGTEAFF. CDR3 coding DNA: TGTGCCAGCAGCGTAGGACAGGGCACTGAAGCTTTCTTT.

The table lists this clone with a few counts. CDR3 loop: CASSFPPGQGYGYTF. CDR3 DNA: TGTGCCAGCAGCTTCCCCCCGGGACAAGGTTATGGCTACACCTTC. The chain combines TRBV7-6 with TRBJ1-2, with a possible D match to TRBD1 (6 bases). This CDR3 has 15 amino acids. Germline loops: CDR1 SGHVS, CDR2 FNYEAQ. Trimming cost V 3 bases and J 5 bases, with 16 bases left between them.

The rearrangement joins TRBV9 to TRBJ2-2, with D tentatively TRBD1 (6 bases). Trimming shortened V by 3 bases and J by 4 bases, and 10 bases separated the two germline ends. Germline V gene sequence: CDR1 SGDLS, CDR2 YYNGEE. CDR3 length: 14 residues. The CDR3 bases are TGTGCCAGCAGCGCCGCAGGGGCCACCGGGGAGCTGTTTTTT. Translated: CASSAAGATGELFF. Filled out from reference TRBV9 and TRBJ2-2, the complete variable domain reads DSGVTQTPKHLITATGQRVTLRCSPRSGDLSVYWYQQSLDQGLQFLIQYYNGEERAKGNILERFSAQQFPDLHSELNLSSLELGDSALYFCASSAAGATGELFFGEGSRLTVL.

The chain is built from TRBV30 and TRBJ1-2; no reliable D call. The V end lost 1 base, the J end lost 4 bases, and 28 bases lay between the germline ends. This CDR3 is built from 19 residues. Germline values: CDR1 GTSNPN, CDR2 SVGIG (reference sequence). The CDR3 spells CAWSGPSRARLITSYGYTF. CDR3 nucleotide sequence: TGTGCCTGGAGTGGACCTTCGAGGGCCCGACTCATAACCTCCTATGGCTACACCTTC.

The chain couples TRBV5-1 to TRBJ2-3, with D uncertain. Between the trimmed V and J ends, which lost 5 bases and 2 bases, there was a span of 6 bases. The germline CDR1 and CDR2 sequences are SGHRS and YFSETQ. The length of the CDR3 is 12 residues. The CDR3 is CASSSPTDTQYF. CDR3 coding DNA: TGCGCCAGCAGTTCCCCCACAGATACGCAGTATTTT.

The chain recombines TRBV7-8 with TRBJ1-6; D gene uncertain. Germline CDR1 is SGHVS and CDR2 is FQNEAQ. CDR3 length equals 13 residues. The ends were cut back, 6 bases at V and 8 bases at J, with 11 bases in the middle. CDR3 sequence: CASRLIEDSPLHF. CDR3 sequence (DNA): TGTGCCAGCAGGTTAATAGAGGATTCACCCCTCCACTTT.

The genes are TRBV14 and TRBJ1-1; D is unclear. The CDR3 has 21 residues. V lost 0 bases, J lost 1 base, and 27 bases lay in between. The germline V gene encodes CDR1 SGHDN and CDR2 FVKESK. CDR3 DNA: TGTGCCAGCAGCCAAGACCCCAGTGGACCCGGGATCAAGCCCCCGAACACTGAAGCTTTCTTT. Protein sequence: CASSQDPSGPGIKPPNTEAFF. Combining the CDR3 with reference TRBV14 and TRBJ1-1 gives the whole variable domain EAGVTQFPSHSVIEKGQTVTLRCDPISGHDNLYWYRRVMGKEIKFLLHFVKESKQDESGMPNNRFLAERTGGTYSTLKVQPAELEDSGVYFCASSQDPSGPGIKPPNTEAFFGQGTRLTVV.

This chain connects TRBV19 to TRBJ1-5; D unresolved. The V gene's germline CDR1 is LNHDA and CDR2 SQIVND (reference sequence). The CDR3 length is 13 residues. Between the trimmed V and J ends, which lost 8 bases and 6 bases, there was a span of 14 bases. The CDR3 region is CASAAAVGQPQHF. CDR3 DNA sequence: TGTGCCAGTGCGGCGGCGGTCGGTCAGCCCCAGCATTTT.

The chain couples TRBV6-5 to TRBJ2-1; D gene ambiguous. From germline, CDR1 is MNHEY and CDR2 SVGAGI. V lost 0 bases to trimming and J lost 6 bases, with 15 bases between them. The CDR3 extends over 16 amino acids. This CDR3 is CASSYSGRERANEQFF. DNA for the CDR3: TGTGCCAGCAGTTACTCAGGAAGGGAAAGGGCCAATGAGCAGTTCTTC.

The V gene is TRBV7-6, the J gene TRBJ2-2, with D perhaps being TRBD1 or TRBD2 (6 bases each). Germline-derived CDR1 and CDR2 are SGHVS and FNYEAQ. CDR3 size: 15 residues. V was trimmed by 3 bases and J by 7 bases, leaving 15 bases between them. CDR3 region: CASSLASRGVGELFF. As DNA, the CDR3 is TGTGCCAGCAGCTTGGCGAGTAGGGGGGTCGGGGAGCTGTTTTTT.

V gene TRBV11-2 combines with J gene TRBJ2-3; possible D gene TRBD1, 5 bases. The V gene's germline CDR1 is SGHAT and CDR2 FQNNGV. The V end was cut by 5 bases, the J end by 4 bases, with 16 bases between. The CDR3 is 15 amino acids. Here the CDR3 DNA reads TGTGCCAGCAGCCTACCCTTGACAGCCCCAGATACGCAGTATTTT. As protein: CASSLPLTAPDTQYF.

The chain has TRBV11-2 and TRBJ2-7, with TRBD2 matching 9 bases. Germline V gives CDR1 SGHAT, CDR2 FQNNGV. V was clipped by 2 bases and J by 4 bases; unmatched bases: 9. This CDR3 is built from 16 residues. CDR3 nucleotide sequence: TGTGCCAGCAGCTTACGTCCAGCGGGGGGCCGATACGAGCAGTACTTC. Its protein is CASSLRPAGGRYEQYF. Complete variable domain (other parts from reference TRBV11-2 and TRBJ2-7): EAGVAQSPRYKIIEKRQSVAFWCNPISGHATLYWYQQILGQGPKLLIQFQNNGVVDDSQLPKDRFSAERLKGVDSTLKIQPAKLEDSAVYLCASSLRPAGGRYEQYFGPGTRLTVT.

This clone was seen only a few times. This rearrangement joins TRBV4-1 to TRBJ2-7; D may be TRBD1 or TRBD2 (5 bases each). V was trimmed by 4 bases and J by 0 bases, leaving 19 bases between them. The CDR3 spans 17 residues. The V gene's germline CDR1 is MGHRA and CDR2 YSYEKL. The CDR3 sequence: CASSPGRLSLLSYEQYF. The CDR3 bases are TGCGCCAGCAGCCCGGGACGTCTCTCACTTCTCTCCTACGAGCAGTACTTC.

This chain connects TRBV9 to TRBJ2-7; 8 bases are shared with TRBD1. The V gene end was trimmed by 3 bases and the J gene end by 2 bases; junction bases not matched to a gene: 7. Germline V gene data show CDR1 as SGDLS and CDR2 as YYNGEE. The CDR3 is 15 amino acids. CDR3 bases: TGTGCCAGCAGCGCCGGGACAGGACCCACCTACGAGCAGTACTTC. Protein: CASSAGTGPTYEQYF.

The CDR3 is CASRTGLGGYTF. CDR3 nucleotides: TGTGCCAGTCGTACAGGGCTGGGGGGCTACACCTTC. The rearrangement links TRBV19 to TRBJ1-2; a weak D match, TRBD1 (6 bases). There are 12 residues in the CDR3. In germline, CDR1 is LNHDA, CDR2 SQIVND (reference sequence). Trimming took 8 bases from V and 8 from J, leaving 15 bases between them. Full variable domain (outside the CDR3, taken from reference TRBV19 and TRBJ1-2): DGGITQSPKYLFRKEGQNVTLSCEQNLNHDAMYWYRQDPGQGLRLIYYSQIVNDFQKGDIAEGYSVSREKKESFPLTVTSAQKNPTAFYLCASRTGLGGYTFGSGTRLTVV.

This chain connects TRBV6-6 to TRBJ2-7; D not resolved. CDR3 length: 11 amino acids. CDR1 and CDR2 (germline): MNHNY, SVGAGI (reference sequence). The germline V and J ends were trimmed by 5 bases and 9 bases, with 11 bases remaining between them. CDR3 region: CASSVLERQYF. The CDR3 bases are TGTGCCAGCAGTGTGCTAGAGCGGCAGTACTTC.

This chain links TRBV30 with TRBJ1-2, with D unresolved. Germline loops: CDR1 GTSNPN, CDR2 SVGIG (reference sequence). The CDR3 extends over 13 amino acids. V lost 0 bases, J lost 13 bases, and 18 bases lay in between. The CDR3 region has the DNA TGTGCCTGGAGTGTATCCCTCTTGCAGGTCAGCACCTTC. Protein: CAWSVSLLQVSTF.

CDR3 nucleotides: TGTGCCACCAGCATTACAGGGAATCAGCCCCAGCATTTT. Translation: CATSITGNQPQHF. V and J are TRBV15 and TRBJ1-5, with D possibly TRBD1 on 6 matching bases. The CDR3 consists of 13 residues. The germline V gene has CDR1 LNHNV and CDR2 YYDKDF (reference sequence). The germline V and J ends were trimmed by 4 bases and 4 bases, with 8 bases remaining between them.

This clone was picked up a small number of times. V usage is TRBV5-1 and J usage is TRBJ1-4, with D perhaps TRBD1 (6 bases). The V and J ends lost 1 base and 8 bases respectively, with 9 bases between them. Looked up from germline, CDR1 is SGHRS and CDR2 is YFSETQ. This CDR3 is built from 13 residues. CDR3 in amino acids: CASSLIRGEKLFF. The CDR3 nucleotides read TGCGCCAGCAGCTTGATCAGGGGCGAAAAACTGTTTTTT.

The CDR3, as DNA: TGCAGCGTCACTAATCAAGGGGAGGCCTACAATGAGCAGTTCTTC. It specifies CSVTNQGEAYNEQFF. The V and J genes are TRBV29-1 and TRBJ2-1; D might be TRBD2 (6 bases). The V and J ends lost 6 bases and 2 bases respectively, with 17 bases between them. Per germline, CDR1 SQVTM and CDR2 ANQGSEA. The CDR3 has 15 residues.

The chain carries TRBV4-2 and TRBJ2-1; D gene uncertain. The germline gives CDR1 LGHNA, CDR2 YNFKEQ. V was trimmed by 4 bases and J by 8 bases, leaving 9 bases between them. CDR3 size: 12 residues. Here the CDR3 reads CASSPASDEQFF. The CDR3 DNA reads TGTGCCAGCAGCCCAGCGTCCGATGAGCAGTTCTTC.

The chain couples TRBV5-4 to TRBJ1-1; D call uncertain. The CDR3 sequence is 13 residues long. V was pared by 3 bases and J by 5 bases, with 11 bases between. Germline V lookup: CDR1 SGHNT, CDR2 YYREEE (reference sequence). The CDR3 nucleotides are TGTGCCAGCAGCTCTCCTTTCAATACTGAAGCTTTCTTT. Protein product: CASSSPFNTEAFF.

This clone was observed a few times. The J gene is TRBJ1-5, the V gene TRBV6-1; D not certain. CDR1 is MNHNS and CDR2 is SASEGT in the germline V gene. The length of the CDR3 is 15 residues. The ends were cut back, 3 bases at V and 4 bases at J, with 13 bases in the middle. The CDR3 loop is CASSEGRVGNQPQHF. The CDR3 DNA follows: TGTGCCAGCAGTGAGGGAAGGGTCGGTAATCAGCCCCAGCATTTT.

The chain couples TRBV27 to TRBJ1-2; D is possibly TRBD1 (5 bases). There are 14 residues in the CDR3. Germline-derived CDR1 and CDR2 are MNHEY and SMNVEV (reference sequence). Trimming took off 4 bases at V and 1 base at J, with 10 bases between the two ends. The CDR3 nucleotides are TGTGCCAGCAGTTCGGGGCGGGTTAACTATGGCTACACCTTC. It encodes CASSSGRVNYGYTF.